The T cell receptor (beta chain) described here comes from a study of CD8 T cells in ankylosing spondylitis. Germline-derived CDR1 and CDR2 are MNHEY and SVGEGT. The V and J ends lost 6 bases and 6 bases, in that order; junction bases with no gene match: 8. The CDR3 extends over 14 amino acids. Quantitative 5'-RACE was performed with molecular barcodes, and it yielded the TCR beta libraries. Each CDR3 protein is one row after TCRdb ran MiXCR on the 5' RACE reads. The table records approximately 200,000 distinct CDR3 sequences, roughly 12% of them present only once. Findings of the study overall: Reportedly, significant enrichment of disease-linked clones occurred in matched ankylosing spondylitis synovial fluid. Earlier reports found some motif variants in synovial fluid and blood in reactive arthritis. As for the disease-linked clones, they showed a CD8+ phenotype and occurred at relatively low frequencies in peripheral blood.

This clonotype was detected a few times. What it binds is unknown. The sequencing sample was made of blood, either unsorted or a sorted T cell fraction (not recorded which). The sequence came from a male donor with ankylosing spondylitis or in good health (not recorded which). J is TRBJ1-5 and V is TRBV6-2 or TRBV6-3, with 7 bases aligning to TRBD1. CDR3 sequence (DNA): TGTGCCAGCAGCCACGGGACAGAGGGTCAGCCCCAGCATTTT. It encodes CASSHGTEGQPQHF.